This T cell receptor (beta chain) was sequenced during a study of blood T cell repertoires in COVID-19. Study as a whole: Samples representing acute and convalescent COVID-19 were sourced from the United States, Italy and Spain. PBMCs, B-cell-depleted T cells, or T cells were the source of the cDNA or gDNA that made up the material.

Authors' methods: Reference gene primer amplification gave nucleated cell count estimates. Some clones are missing from TCRdb's copy, which holds only in-frame ones; the method was immunoSEQ multiplex PCR. V, J and clone size reflect that table, while D and trimming were determined from the DNA. Among around 63,000 clones, around 87% were seen once, and the ten largest hold about 6.8%. Germline V CDR1 and CDR2: SGHRS, YFSETQ. The CDR3 is 16 amino acids. Trimming at V came to 3 bases and at J to 5 bases, leaving 11 bases not matched to a gene. Sequenced: peripheral blood. V is TRBV5-1 and J is TRBJ2-3; TRBD1 matches at 8 bases. The sequence was collected from a man aged 55 to 70 with acute or convalescent COVID-19. CDR3 sequence: CASSYQAGTGEDTQYF. Written as DNA, the CDR3 is TGCGCCAGCAGCTATCAAGCCGGGACAGGAGAAGATACGCAGTATTTT.